This T cell receptor (beta chain) was recovered during a study of blood T cell repertoires in COVID-19. Study-level information: Collection of acute and convalescent COVID-19 samples took place in the United States, Italy and Spain. T cells, B-cell-depleted T cells, or PBMCs provided the cDNA or gDNA that served as material.

Methods used by the authors: Reference gene primer amplification gave estimated nucleated cell counts. Sequencing used immunoSEQ multiplex PCR; TCRdb keeps in-frame clones, though not all of them. That table gives V, J and clone size, and the DNA gave D and trimming. The sample yields approximately 150,000 clones, about 91% seen once. CDR3 size: 14 residues. Between the trimmed V and J ends, which lost 5 bases and 1 base, there was a span of 12 bases. The germline V gene has CDR1 SGHRS and CDR2 YFSETQ. The chain couples TRBV5-1 to TRBJ2-5, with a possible D match to TRBD2 (7 bases). Input material: peripheral blood. The TCR was taken from an older woman who had recovered from COVID-19. The CDR3 nucleotides are TGCGCCAGCAGACCTGCGGGGGCCCAAGAGACCCAGTACTTC. Translation: CASRPAGAQETQYF. Filled out from reference TRBV5-1 and TRBJ2-5, the complete variable domain reads KAGVTQTPRYLIKTRGQQVTLSCSPISGHRSVSWYQQTPGQGLQFLFEYFSETQRNKGNFPGRFSGRQFSNSRSEMNVSTLELGDSALYLCASRPAGAQETQYFGPGTRLLVL.